The clone carrying this T cell receptor beta chain was counted a few times. These data come from a study of shared clonotypes between healthy human individuals. Germline CDR1 is SGHTA and CDR2 is FQGNSA. The CDR3 spans 14 residues. V shed 6 bases and J 5 bases; nucleotides not matched to a gene: 7. The protocol was immunoSEQ multiplex PCR, while the TCRdb copy is restricted to in-frame clones and leaves out a portion. The sample holds around 940,000 clones, more than 75% seen once. The sequenced material came from memory CD4+ T cells sorted from blood. The subset here: CD45RA-negative fraction. The rearrangement uses TRBV7-2 and TRBJ1-5, with 7 bases aligning to TRBD1. The clonotype comes from a young man in good health. The CDR3 is CASRPRQGDQPQHF. CDR3 sequence (DNA): TGTGCCAGCAGACCTAGACAGGGTGATCAGCCCCAGCATTTT.